This TCR beta chain comes out of a study of blood T cell repertoires in COVID-19. The wider study: COVID-19 samples collected from the United States, Italy and Spain covered acute and convalescent phases. T cells, B-cell-depleted T cells, or PBMCs provided the cDNA or gDNA that served as material.

V was clipped by 3 bases and J by 8 bases, with 13 bases between them. The CDR3 has 13 amino acids. From germline, CDR1 is SNHLY and CDR2 FYNNEI. Original data processing: Amplifying reference gene primers gave estimates of nucleated cell counts. The assay was immunoSEQ multiplex PCR, and TCRdb's table has in-frame clones only and misses some. The DNA was the basis for D and trimming; V, J and clone size are from that table. This sample carries some 130,000 clones, about 79% of them seen once, and the ten largest clones take 3% to 4.5%. The sequencing sample was made of peripheral blood. The chain is built from TRBV2 and TRBJ1-2; D remains ambiguous. The receptor's source is an elderly woman with acute or convalescent COVID-19. The CDR3 DNA sequence: TGTGCCAGCAGTGACGCGTTAGAGAACGGCTACACCTTC. Its protein is CASSDALENGYTF.